The source of this TCR beta chain is a study of metastatic and nonmetastatic thyroid tumors. Prior to thyroid surgery, none of the patients had received any treatment. Original analysis: To classify distant metastasis in papillary thyroid cancer, a model was built from CDR3 differences across clinicopathological groups. TCRdb reprocessed the PCR reads using MiXCR. The V and J calls here are based on TCRdb, not the publication. The data hold approximately 8,000 clones, with approximately 33% observed a single time. This clone was recorded at least ten times. CDR3 length equals 14 residues. V dropped 1 base and J dropped 8 bases, with 11 bases sitting between them. CDR1 SGHDN and CDR2 FVKESK come from the germline V gene.

The TCR was taken from a female donor with papillary thyroid cancer or a benign thyroid nodule (not recorded which). Some clones in this sample may be carry-over from other donors' samples. Sequenced material: tumor tissue. The chain couples TRBV14 to TRBJ2-2, with a tentative D call TRBD2 (6 bases). CDR3 sequence reads: CASSQVLGRGELFF. CDR3 coding DNA: TGTGCCAGCAGCCAAGTCCTAGGGAGGGGGGAGCTGTTTTTT.